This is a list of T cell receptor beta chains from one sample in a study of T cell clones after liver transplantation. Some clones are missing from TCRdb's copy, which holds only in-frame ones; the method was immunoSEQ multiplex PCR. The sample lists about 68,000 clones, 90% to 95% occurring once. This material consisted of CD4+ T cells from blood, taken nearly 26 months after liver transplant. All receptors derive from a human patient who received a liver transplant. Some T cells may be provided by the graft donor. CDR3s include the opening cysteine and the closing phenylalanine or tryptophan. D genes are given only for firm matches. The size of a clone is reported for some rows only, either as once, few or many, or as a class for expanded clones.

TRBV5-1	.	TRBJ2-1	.	CASSLDRSSYNEQFF	TGCGCCAGCAGCTTGGACAGGAGCTCCTACAATGAGCAGTTCTTC
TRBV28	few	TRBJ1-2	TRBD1	CASSSTGGNYGYTF	TGTGCCAGCAGTTCGACAGGGGGTAACTATGGCTACACCTTC
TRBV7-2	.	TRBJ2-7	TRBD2	CASSLAGSGTTYEQYF	TGTGCCAGCAGCTTAGCTGGTAGCGGGACGACCTACGAGCAGTACTTC
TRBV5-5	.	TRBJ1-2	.	CASSPPLGRENYGYTF	TGTGCCAGCAGCCCCCCCCTGGGCCGAGAGAACTATGGCTACACCTTC
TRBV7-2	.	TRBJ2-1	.	CASSPERAYNEQFF	TGTGCCAGCAGCCCCGAGAGAGCTTACAATGAGCAGTTCTTC
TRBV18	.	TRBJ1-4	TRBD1	CASSPGGQATNEKLFF	TGTGCCAGCTCACCAGGGGGACAGGCAACTAATGAAAAACTGTTTTTT
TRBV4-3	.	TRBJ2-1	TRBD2	CASSQGRGGPFGEQFF	TGCGCCAGCAGCCAAGGAAGGGGAGGGCCGTTTGGTGAGCAGTTCTTC
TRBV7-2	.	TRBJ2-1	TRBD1	CASSVWDRVRNEQFF	TGTGCCAGCAGCGTATGGGACAGGGTACGCAATGAGCAGTTCTTC
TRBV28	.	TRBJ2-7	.	CASSKTGHPYEQYF	TGTGCCAGCAGTAAGACGGGACATCCCTACGAGCAGTACTTC
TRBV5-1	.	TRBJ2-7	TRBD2	CASSSGTSGRVSYEQYF	TGCGCCAGCAGCTCCGGGACTAGCGGGAGGGTCTCCTACGAGCAGTACTTC
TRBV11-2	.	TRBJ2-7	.	CASSPRAISYEQYF	TGTGCCAGCAGCCCACGAGCCATCTCCTACGAGCAGTACTTC
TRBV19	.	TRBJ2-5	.	CASSLGVIPQETQYF	TGTGCCAGTAGTCTTGGAGTGATCCCCCAAGAGACCCAGTACTTC
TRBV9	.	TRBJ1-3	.	CASGGLPLPGNTIYF	TGTGCCAGCGGCGGGCTCCCTCTTCCAGGAAACACCATATATTTT
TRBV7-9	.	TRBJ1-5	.	CASSLEVGSRNQPQHF	TGTGCCAGCAGCTTAGAGGTGGGGTCGCGCAATCAGCCCCAGCATTTT
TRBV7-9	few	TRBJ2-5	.	CASSLAQGGETQYF	TGTGCCAGCAGCTTAGCACAGGGTGGCGAGACCCAGTACTTC
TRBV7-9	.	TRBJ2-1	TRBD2	CASTPTSGSLNEQFF	TGTGCCAGCACCCCTACTAGCGGGAGTCTTAATGAGCAGTTCTTC
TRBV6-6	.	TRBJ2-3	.	CASSSRLAGDTQYF	TGTGCCAGCAGCTCCCGGCTCGCGGGAGATACGCAGTATTTT
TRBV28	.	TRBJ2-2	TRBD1	CASRSMVGQANTGELFF	TGTGCCAGCAGATCTATGGTGGGACAGGCGAACACCGGGGAGCTGTTTTTT
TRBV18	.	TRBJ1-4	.	CASSRGEKEKLFF	TGTGCCAGCTCCCGGGGGGAAAAAGAAAAACTGTTTTTT
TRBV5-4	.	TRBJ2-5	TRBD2	CASSLGLAGQETQYF	TGTGCCAGCAGCCTTGGACTAGCGGGGCAAGAGACCCAGTACTTC
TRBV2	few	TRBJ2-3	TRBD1	CASREIQGATDTQYF	TGTGCCAGCAGGGAGATACAGGGGGCCACAGATACGCAGTATTTT
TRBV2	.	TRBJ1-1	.	CASSLRGFTEAFF	TGTGCCAGCAGTCTTCGGGGGTTCACTGAAGCTTTCTTT
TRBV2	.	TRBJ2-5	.	CASSEEPRETQYF	TGTGCCAGCAGTGAGGAACCCAGGGAGACCCAGTACTTC
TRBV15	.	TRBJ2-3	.	CATSPGGRDLPSADTQYF	TGTGCCACCAGCCCTGGAGGTCGGGACCTTCCGTCCGCAGATACGCAGTATTTT
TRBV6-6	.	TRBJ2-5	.	CASSYSGETQYF	TGTGCCAGCAGTTACTCTGGGGAGACCCAGTACTTC
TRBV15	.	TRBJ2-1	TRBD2	CATSRGGNNEQFF	TGTGCCACCAGCAGGGGAGGGAACAATGAGCAGTTCTTC
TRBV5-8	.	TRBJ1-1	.	CASSLVRVLGLGNTEAFF	TGTGCCAGCAGCTTGGTCAGGGTGCTGGGTTTAGGGAACACTGAAGCTTTCTTT
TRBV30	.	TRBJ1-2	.	CAWPPRMPYGYTF	TGTGCCTGGCCCCCCCGGATGCCCTATGGCTACACCTTC
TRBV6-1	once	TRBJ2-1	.	CASSAAPGTLYEQFF	TGTGCCAGCAGTGCGGCCCCGGGAACCCTGTATGAGCAGTTCTTC
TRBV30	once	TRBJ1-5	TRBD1	CAWSPGQGTSQPQHF	TGTGCCTGGAGTCCGGGACAGGGGACGAGTCAGCCCCAGCATTTT
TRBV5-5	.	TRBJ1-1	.	CASSLAGSMNTEAFF	TGTGCCAGCAGCTTGGCCGGCTCCATGAACACTGAAGCTTTCTTT
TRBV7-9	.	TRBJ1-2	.	CASSPFGTSSYGYTF	TGTGCCAGCAGCCCCTTTGGGACATCTTCCTATGGCTACACCTTC
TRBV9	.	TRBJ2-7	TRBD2	CASSVGLAGNYEQYF	TGTGCCAGCAGCGTAGGACTAGCGGGAAACTACGAGCAGTACTTC
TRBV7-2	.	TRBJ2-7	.	CASSPTTRPTDEQYF	TGTGCCAGCAGCCCTACGACTAGGCCCACCGACGAGCAGTACTTC
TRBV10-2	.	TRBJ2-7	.	CASREPYGEQYF	TGCGCCAGCAGGGAGCCGTATGGGGAGCAGTACTTC
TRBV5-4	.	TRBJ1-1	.	CASSLVPSGGTEAFF	TGTGCCAGCAGCTTGGTGCCCTCTGGGGGGACTGAAGCTTTCTTT
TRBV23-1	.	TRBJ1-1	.	CASSRGDLNTEAFF	TGCGCCAGCTCACGGGGGGACCTGAACACTGAAGCTTTCTTT
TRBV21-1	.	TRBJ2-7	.	CASSSSEVGSYEQYF	TGTGCCAGCAGCTCCAGTGAAGTTGGCTCCTACGAGCAGTACTTC
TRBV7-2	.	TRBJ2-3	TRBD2	CASSPSGGPDTQYF	TGTGCCAGCAGCCCAAGCGGGGGCCCAGATACGCAGTATTTT
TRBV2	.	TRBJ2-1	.	CASLSTGASNEQFF	TGTGCCAGCCTAAGTACGGGAGCGTCCAATGAGCAGTTCTTC